A single sample gave rise to the 10 T cell receptor beta chains below, sequenced in a study of blood T cell repertoires in COVID-19. Generated by immunoSEQ multiplex PCR, the TCRdb table keeps only in-frame clones and is missing some. The table lists about 320,000 clones, approximately 85% of them singletons. Sequencing used peripheral blood. Source of these receptors: a human donor in a cohort sampled during active COVID-19.

The CDR3 nucleotides read TGTGCCAGCAGCGCCGGGGGACAGACGAACACTGAAGCTTTCTTT. It yields the protein CASSAGGQTNTEAFF. The rearrangement joins TRBV5-4 to TRBJ1-1; 7 nucleotides match TRBD1. The V gene end was trimmed by 4 bases and the J gene end by 1 base; junction bases not matched to a gene: 7. CDR1 SGHNT and CDR2 YYREEE come from the germline V gene (reference sequence). There are 15 residues in the CDR3.

The chain is built from TRBV5-1 and TRBJ1-5, with 10 bases fitting TRBD1. In germline, CDR1 is SGHRS, CDR2 YFSETQ. V gave up 0 bases and J gave up 5 bases; unmatched junction bases: 2. The CDR3 is 15 amino acids. CDR3 nucleotides: TGCGCCAGCAGCTTGGCCGGACAGGGGGATCAGCCCCAGCATTTT. Its translation: CASSLAGQGDQPQHF.

The chain recombines TRBV2 with TRBJ1-5, with D hard to call. Germline V gene sequence: CDR1 SNHLY, CDR2 FYNNEI. Trimming pared 4 bases from V and 11 bases from J, leaving 12 bases between. The length of the CDR3 is 12 residues. CDR3 amino acids: CASSGAGSTQHF. CDR3 coding DNA: TGTGCCAGCAGTGGGGCGGGGTCGACCCAGCATTTT.

The gene calls are TRBV24-1 and TRBJ1-4, with D possibly matching TRBD1 (5 bases). From germline, CDR1 is KGHDR and CDR2 SFDVKD. The CDR3 runs 15 residues. The germline V and J ends were trimmed by 2 bases and 10 bases, with 16 bases remaining between them. CDR3 protein: CATSDSRVASRKLFF. DNA for the CDR3: TGTGCCACCAGTGATTCCAGGGTCGCGAGTAGAAAACTGTTTTTT.

This chain uses TRBV23-1 with TRBJ1-1; weak D call: TRBD1 (6 bases). TRBV23-1 is marked as an open reading frame, function uncertain. Trimming removed 7 bases at V and 4 bases at J, with 13 bases between. The CDR3 is 13 residues long. CDR3 amino acids: CASITGNGTEAFF. CDR3 in DNA: TGCGCCAGCATAACAGGGAATGGCACTGAAGCTTTCTTT.

There are a few counts of this clone. The chain joins TRBV5-1 to TRBJ2-7; 7 bases match TRBD1. Losses at the gene ends were 5 bases for V and 2 bases for J; bases not matched to a gene: 4. The CDR3 spans 13 residues. The germline V gene has CDR1 SGHRS and CDR2 YFSETQ. The CDR3, as DNA: TGCGCCAGCAGGAACACAGGGGCCTACGAGCAGTACTTC. Encoded protein: CASRNTGAYEQYF.

CDR3 region: CASSKSKTGKEPLFEAFF. DNA of the CDR3: TGTGCCAGCAGCAAAAGCAAAACAGGGAAGGAGCCTTTATTTGAAGCTTTCTTT. The V call is TRBV21-1, the J call TRBJ1-1; the table's D gene call, TRBD1, was not cross checked with the DNA. TRBV21-1 constitutes a pseudogene. The CDR3 length is 18 residues.

The chain has TRBV10-3 and TRBJ1-4; TRBD1 is a possible D gene (6 bases). The V end lost 5 bases, the J end lost 1 base, and 14 bases lay between the germline ends. The CDR3 consists of 16 residues. Germline assignment: CDR1 ENHRY and CDR2 SYGVKD. CDR3 DNA sequence: TGTGCCATCAGTCCTACAGGGAGCTTAACTAATGAAAAACTGTTTTTT. Encoded protein: CAISPTGSLTNEKLFF.

V and J are TRBV24-1 and TRBJ2-1; D is undetermined. The CDR3 is 11 amino acids. CDR1 is KGHDR, CDR2 SFDVKD, per germline. V lost 4 bases and J 8 bases, leaving 5 bases between the germline ends. CDR3 coding DNA: TGTGCCACCAGTGACCTAGATGAGCAGTTCTTC. Its protein is CATSDLDEQFF.

Here the CDR3 DNA reads TGTGCCAGCAGTAATCCGGGACAGGGGAACTACGAGCAGTACTTC. It codes for CASSNPGQGNYEQYF. The rearrangement uses TRBV6-5 and TRBJ2-7; 10 nucleotides line up with TRBD1. Germline V gene data show CDR1 as MNHEY and CDR2 as SVGAGI. With 5 bases clipped from V and 3 bases from J, the junction kept 7 bases outside the gene matches. This CDR3 has 15 residues.